These 9 T cell receptor beta chains originate from one sample sequenced in a study of cytomegalovirus exposure and HLA in healthy donors. 13 Jbeta primers and 60 Vbeta primers were used for the PCR. Assay used: immunoSEQ multiplex PCR; TCRdb lists only in-frame clones, some missing. The sample has over 120,000 clones; 65% to 80% are singletons. Input material: PBMCs. These receptors all come from a male donor in good health and CMV-seronegative.

The rearrangement joins TRBV9 to TRBJ1-4; 8 bases align to TRBD1. Per the germline V gene, CDR1 is SGDLS and CDR2 is YYNGEE. The CDR3 has 14 residues. Germline trimming cut 2 bases from V and 8 bases from J; bases unmatched to any gene: 5. As DNA, the CDR3 is TGTGCCAGCAGCGTGGGGGGACAGGCAGAAAAACTGTTTTTT. It is translated as CASSVGGQAEKLFF.

The chain uses TRBV6-6 and TRBJ2-5, with D tentatively TRBD1 (6 bases). The CDR3 extends over 13 amino acids. V lost 4 bases and J lost 4, with 10 bases in between. Germline lookup yields CDR1 MNHNY and CDR2 SVGAGI (reference sequence). In nucleotides, the CDR3 is TGTGCCAGCAGTTGGGGGCAGGGAGAGACCCAGTACTTC. Residues: CASSWGQGETQYF.

Notes on this clone: The junction does not match germline at one end; this may be a read error. This chain uses TRBV7-7 with TRBJ2-5, with D perhaps matching TRBD2 (6 bases). Germline CDR1 reads SSHAT; CDR2 reads FNYEAQ (reference sequence). The CDR3 loop spans 14 amino acids. In DNA, the CDR3 is TGTGCTAGCAGCATCGGGACTTACCAAGAGACCCAGTACTTC. This encodes CASSIGTYQETQYF.

The gene calls are TRBV5-1 and TRBJ2-2; 10 bases are a match to TRBD1. V trimming: 4 bases; J trimming: 3 bases; junction bases outside the gene matches: 15. Germline assignment: CDR1 SGHRS and CDR2 YFSETQ. The length of the CDR3 is 19 residues. For the CDR3, the DNA is TGCGCCAGCAGCCTGACTAATCCGGGACAGGGGTCCTACACCGGGGAGCTGTTTTTT. The encoded protein is CASSLTNPGQGSYTGELFF.

The chain recombines TRBV5-8 with TRBJ2-5; perhaps TRBD2 as D (6 bases). Matching the DNA end better, TRBJ2-7 makes the J call doubtful. Germline CDR1 and CDR2: SGHTS and YDEGEE. The CDR3 runs 14 residues. The CDR3 sequence is CASSLKAGKYEQYF. CDR3 coding DNA: TGTGCCAGCAGCTTGAAGGCGGGAAAGTACGAGCAGTACTTC.

CDR3 bases: TGCGCCAGCAGCCTGAATCCCGACGTCGGGACAGGGGTCTCAGATACGCAGTATTTT. Translation gives CASSLNPDVGTGVSDTQYF. This chain links TRBV4-3 with TRBJ2-3; TRBD1 agrees at 10 bases. Germline V lookup: CDR1 LGHNA, CDR2 YSLEER. With V trimmed by 4 bases and J by 4 bases, 17 bases remained unmatched. The CDR3 covers 19 residues.

This chain connects TRBV19 to TRBJ2-3, with 7 bases aligning to TRBD1. CDR1 and CDR2 from the germline V gene are LNHDA and SQIVND (reference sequence). The CDR3 runs to 14 residues. V lost 5 bases to trimming and J lost 1 base; unmatched junction nucleotides: 3. CDR3 bases: TGTGCCAGTAGTGCCGGACAGGGCACAGATACGCAGTATTTT. Translated: CASSAGQGTDTQYF. The variable domain in full, completed from reference TRBV19 and TRBJ2-3, reads DGGITQSPKYLFRKEGQNVTLSCEQNLNHDAMYWYRQDPGQGLRLIYYSQIVNDFQKGDIAEGYSVSREKKESFPLTVTSAQKNPTAFYLCASSAGQGTDTQYFGPGTRLTVL.

J is TRBJ1-6 and V is TRBV19; 9 bases agree with TRBD1. The CDR3 has 15 residues. Trimming removed 3 bases from V and 6 bases from J; junction bases left unmatched: 3. CDR1 is LNHDA and CDR2 is SQIVND in the germline V gene (reference sequence). The chain's CDR3 is CASSIDRGINSPLHF. The CDR3, as DNA: TGTGCCAGTAGTATTGACAGGGGGATTAATTCACCCCTCCACTTT.

This clone occurred a few times. This sequence joins TRBV19 and TRBJ2-5, with D hard to call. Germline loops: CDR1 LNHDA, CDR2 SQIVND (reference sequence). Deletions cut 3 bases from V and 0 bases from J, with 14 bases between. This CDR3 is 16 amino acids long. DNA for the CDR3: TGTGCCAGTAGTATGTTCACAGAACCAAACCAAGAGACCCAGTACTTC. It yields the protein CASSMFTEPNQETQYF.